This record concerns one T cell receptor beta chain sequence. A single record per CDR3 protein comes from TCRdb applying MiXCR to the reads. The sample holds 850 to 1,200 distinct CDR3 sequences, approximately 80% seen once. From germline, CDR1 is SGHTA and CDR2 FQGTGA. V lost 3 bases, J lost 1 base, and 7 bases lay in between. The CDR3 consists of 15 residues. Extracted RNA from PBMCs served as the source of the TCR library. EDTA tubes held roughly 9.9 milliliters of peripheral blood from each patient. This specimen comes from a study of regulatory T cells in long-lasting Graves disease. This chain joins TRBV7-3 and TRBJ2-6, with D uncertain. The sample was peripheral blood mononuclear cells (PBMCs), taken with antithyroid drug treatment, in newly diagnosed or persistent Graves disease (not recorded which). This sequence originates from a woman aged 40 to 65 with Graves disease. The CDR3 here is CASSLRMSGANVLTF. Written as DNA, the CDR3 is TGTGCCAGCAGCTTGAGAATGTCTGGGGCCAACGTCCTGACTTTC. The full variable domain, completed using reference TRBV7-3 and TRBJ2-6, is GAGVSQTPSNKVTEKGKYVELRCDPISGHTALYWYRQSLGQGPEFLIYFQGTGAADDSGLPNDRFFAVRPEGSVSTLKIQRTERGDSAVYLCASSLRMSGANVLTFGAGSRLTVL.